A selection of T cell receptor beta chains follows, all from one sample in a study of T-cell reconstitution after alpha-beta-depleted transplantation in children. TCRdb re-analysed the PCR reads in MiXCR, keeping a single row per CDR3 protein. The repertoire holds under 450,000 distinct CDR3 sequences, with roughly 15% as singletons. This material consisted of PBMCs, mostly from graft donor cells, taken 360 days after TCRalphabeta/CD19-depleted stem cell transplant. Every receptor here comes from a boy under three years old who had a stem cell transplant for Wiskott-Aldrich syndrome, so the T cells may come from the graft donor. Both conserved end residues are part of each CDR3. The D gene is left open where the match is weak. Where a row states a size, it is once, few, many or the class of an expanded clone; other rows omit it.

V	size	J	D	DNA	CDR3
TRBV4-1	-	TRBJ1-1	-	TGCGCCAGCAGCCAAGTATCACAGGGACTGAACACTGAAGCTTTCTTT	CASSQVSQGLNTEAFF
TRBV6-5	few	TRBJ2-2	-	TGTGCCAGCAGTTCCAGACAGGCCTACACCGGGGAGCTGTTTTTT	CASSSRQAYTGELFF
TRBV14	-	TRBJ2-7	-	TGTGCCAGCAGCCCTCTTCAGGTGGCCAGGGGAAGCTACGAGCAGTACTTC	CASSPLQVARGSYEQYF
TRBV12-3/TRBV12-4	-	TRBJ2-1	-	TGTGCCAGCAGTTTGTCTTGGCAACGCAATGAGCAGTTCTTC	CASSLSWQRNEQFF
TRBV18	few	TRBJ2-1	TRBD2	TGTGCCAGCTCACCAACTAGCGGGGGATTCTACAATGAGCAGTTCTTC	CASSPTSGGFYNEQFF
TRBV7-9	few	TRBJ1-4	TRBD1	TGTGCCAGCAGCCTTGGACAGGGGATAACTAATGAAAAACTGTTTTTT	CASSLGQGITNEKLFF
TRBV19	few	TRBJ1-1	-	TGTGCCAGTAGTATCTCTGGGAGGCTGACTATGAACACTGAAGCTTTCTTT	CASSISGRLTMNTEAFF
TRBV2	-	TRBJ1-2	-	TGTGCCAGCAGTGAAAATTTCCCCCAGGGCGGGGGCTACACCTTC	CASSENFPQGGGYTF
TRBV9	-	TRBJ2-1	TRBD2	TGTGCCAGCAGCGTAGGACTAGCGGGAGGGAGCTCCTACAATGAGCAGTTCTTC	CASSVGLAGGSSYNEQFF
TRBV4-3	few	TRBJ2-1	-	TGCGCCAGCAGCCAAATTTCTGGATACAATGAGCAGTTCTTC	CASSQISGYNEQFF
TRBV5-1	-	TRBJ2-3	TRBD1	TGCGCCAGCAGTTACGCCCGACAGGGGGGCACAGATACGCAGTATTTT	CASSYARQGGTDTQYF
TRBV28	few	TRBJ2-1	TRBD2	TGTGCCAGCAGTTGGGTACTAGCGGGGGAGACCTACAATGAGCAGTTCTTC	CASSWVLAGETYNEQFF
TRBV12-3/TRBV12-4	-	TRBJ2-1	-	TGTGCCAGCAAAGGGTCGAGCTCCTACAATGAGCAGTTCTTC	CASKGSSSYNEQFF
TRBV12-3/TRBV12-4	few	TRBJ2-7	-	TGTGCCAGCAGTTTCCAGGGCCACTACGAGCAGTACTTC	CASSFQGHYEQYF
TRBV27	-	TRBJ2-5	-	TGTGCCAGCAGTTTACCACGCAGGGTAGCGGCACAAGAGACCCAGTACTTC	CASSLPRRVAAQETQYF
TRBV6-5	few	TRBJ2-5	TRBD2	TGTGCCAGCAGTTACTCCGGGGGGACCGGGGCCCAGTACTTC	CASSYSGGTGAQYF
TRBV20-1	once	TRBJ2-3	TRBD2	TGCAGTGCCCCCCCACTAGCGGGGGGCCGCACAGATACGCAGTATTTT	CSAPPLAGGRTDTQYF
TRBV12-3/TRBV12-4	many	TRBJ1-6	-	TGTGCCAGCACGGCAGGGCAAAATTCACCCCTCCACTTT	CASTAGQNSPLHF
TRBV4-1	-	TRBJ2-5	TRBD2	TGCGCCAGCAGCCTTAGACTAGCGGGGAGGTTTGAGACCCAGTACTTC	CASSLRLAGRFETQYF
TRBV20-1	few	TRBJ2-7	TRBD2	TGCAGTGCTAGAGATGGGAGGGCAGCCTTCTACGAGCAGTACTTC	CSARDGRAAFYEQYF
TRBV6-1	few	TRBJ1-1	-	TGTGCCAGCTTTAGGTTTCGGGGTCGGGACACTGAAGCTTTCTTT	CASFRFRGRDTEAFF
TRBV6-5	many	TRBJ2-7	-	TGTGCCAGCAGTTACGGGACAAGGGGGAACTACGAGCAGTACTTC	CASSYGTRGNYEQYF
TRBV20-1	-	TRBJ2-1	TRBD2	TGCAGTGCTAGAGACGATATATCTCGGGCGGGAGGGCCCTTGAATGAGCAGTTCTTC	CSARDDISRAGGPLNEQFF
TRBV5-1	few	TRBJ2-7	-	TGCGCCAGCAGACCAACGGGACTCCACTTCTACGAGCAGTACTTC	CASRPTGLHFYEQYF
TRBV12-3/TRBV12-4	-	TRBJ2-3	TRBD2	TGTGCCAGCAGCCCTACCCGGCGGGGGGGAAGCACAGATACGCAGTATTTT	CASSPTRRGGSTDTQYF
TRBV20-1	-	TRBJ2-3	-	TGCAGTGCGACGCTAGAGAGTTTTTGGTCAACAGATACGCAGTATTTT	CSATLESFWSTDTQYF
TRBV5-1	-	TRBJ2-7	-	TGCGCCAGCAGCTTGCATCAGCTAACCATTAAGAACGAGCAGTACTTC	CASSLHQLTIKNEQYF
TRBV4-1	few	TRBJ2-7	-	TGCGCCAGCAGCCAGATGGGGGAGCAGTACTTC	CASSQMGEQYF
TRBV5-1	-	TRBJ2-7	TRBD1	TGCGCCAGCAGCCGGGACAGGGGCAACTACGAGCAGTACTTC	CASSRDRGNYEQYF
TRBV20-1	few	TRBJ2-2	TRBD2	TGCAGTGCCCCTAGGCCGGGAGGGGACACCGGGGAGCTGTTTTTT	CSAPRPGGDTGELFF
TRBV7-9	few	TRBJ1-1	TRBD1	TGTGCCAGCAGCTTACCTGACAGGGAGGGGGGTGAAGCTTTCTTT	CASSLPDREGGEAFF
TRBV7-2	-	TRBJ2-1	-	TGTGCCAGCAGCCAGCGGGCCTTTTCAAACCCCTACAATGAGCAGTTCTTC	CASSQRAFSNPYNEQFF
TRBV5-1	few	TRBJ2-7	TRBD2	TGCGCCAGCAGCCCCCGGACTAGCGTCTCCTACGAGCAGTACTTC	CASSPRTSVSYEQYF
TRBV20-1	-	TRBJ2-5	-	TGCAGTGCTAGAAGCGGGCTGGTCCAAGAGACCCAGTACTTC	CSARSGLVQETQYF
TRBV12-3/TRBV12-4	-	TRBJ2-1	TRBD2	TGTGCCAGCAGTTCATTGGGACTAGCGGGAATTGAGCAGTTCTTC	CASSSLGLAGIEQFF
TRBV5-4	-	TRBJ2-5	TRBD2	TGTGCCAGCAGCATTCCGACTAGCGGGGGCGGAGGAGAGACCCAGTACTTC	CASSIPTSGGGGETQYF
TRBV27	many	TRBJ2-5	-	TGTGCCAGCAGTTTTACAGGGCGGGAGACCCAGTACTTC	CASSFTGRETQYF
TRBV12-3/TRBV12-4	-	TRBJ2-2	TRBD2	TGTGCCAGCAGTTTTTCTAGCGGGAGGGTTACCGGGGAGCTGTTTTTT	CASSFSSGRVTGELFF
TRBV29-1	few	TRBJ2-5	-	TGCAGCGTTGCGTCCGGGACCACACAAGAGACCCAGTACTTC	CSVASGTTQETQYF
TRBV20-1	-	TRBJ2-7	-	TGCAGTGCTAGAGCTAAGACTCCCCACGAGCAGTACTTC	CSARAKTPHEQYF
TRBV6-1	-	TRBJ2-3	TRBD1	TGTGCCAGCAGCCAGGACAGGGGGGACACAGATACGCAGTATTTT	CASSQDRGDTDTQYF
TRBV24-1	-	TRBJ2-1	-	TGTGCCACCAGTGAAGTCCACAGGAATGAGCAGTTCTTC	CATSEVHRNEQFF
TRBV2	-	TRBJ2-2	-	TGTGCCAGCAGTGAACGAGGAACCGGGGAGCTGTTTTTT	CASSERGTGELFF
TRBV20-1	few	TRBJ1-1	TRBD1	TGCAGTGCCTTTGACAGGGAGAAGTGGGGGACTGAAGCTTTCTTT	CSAFDREKWGTEAFF
TRBV5-1	few	TRBJ2-5	TRBD1	TGCGCCAGCAGCTTGGCGGACAGGGGGCAGAAGGAGACCCAGTACTTC	CASSLADRGQKETQYF
TRBV29-1	-	TRBJ2-7	-	TGCAGCGTTGGTGGGCTCGGGGGTACCTACGAGCAGTACTTC	CSVGGLGGTYEQYF
TRBV4-1	-	TRBJ2-2	TRBD2	TGCGCCAGCAGCCGGGGGACTAGACGGGACACCGGGGAGCTGTTTTTT	CASSRGTRRDTGELFF
TRBV5-1	few	TRBJ2-7	-	TGCGCCAGCAGCTTGGACTTTATGGGCGGGCATAATTACGAGCAGTACTTC	CASSLDFMGGHNYEQYF
TRBV29-1	-	TRBJ2-7	TRBD1	TGCAGCGTTCAGACAGGGGTACCCTACGAGCAGTACTTC	CSVQTGVPYEQYF
TRBV7-2	many	TRBJ1-2	-	TGTGCCAGCAGCTTAGGGGTGGGGCAGAACTATGGCTACACCTTC	CASSLGVGQNYGYTF
TRBV5-1	few	TRBJ2-2	TRBD1	TGCGCCAGCAGCTCCACACCGGGACAGCACACCGGGGAGCTGTTTTTT	CASSSTPGQHTGELFF
TRBV18	-	TRBJ2-7	-	TGTGCCAGCTCATCCAAAGGGGAGCAGTACTTC	CASSSKGEQYF
TRBV6-2/TRBV6-3	-	TRBJ2-1	-	TGTGCCAGCAGTTGGGTTACCTTGAGTATCAATGAGCAGTTCTTC	CASSWVTLSINEQFF
TRBV7-8	few	TRBJ2-6	-	TGTGCCAGCAGCTTAGGGCTGGCAGGATCCTCTGGGGCCAACGTCCTGACTTTC	CASSLGLAGSSGANVLTF
TRBV7-2	many	TRBJ1-1	-	TGTGCCAGCAGCACCAATGGGGGAATAAACACTGAAGCTTTCTTT	CASSTNGGINTEAFF
TRBV6-1	-	TRBJ2-7	-	TGTGCCAGCAGACCTGACAGTTTTGTCGGCTACGAGCAGTACTTC	CASRPDSFVGYEQYF
TRBV4-1	-	TRBJ2-1	TRBD2	TGCGCCAGCAGCCAAGGACTAGCGGGAGCGGGGTGGCCCTACAATGAGCAGTTCTTC	CASSQGLAGAGWPYNEQFF
TRBV24-1	few	TRBJ2-1	TRBD1	TGTGCCACCAGTGATACAGGGGATTTCTGGGATGAGCAGTTCTTC	CATSDTGDFWDEQFF
TRBV15	few	TRBJ1-2	-	TGTGCCACCAGCTCGACATTTCGGAACGGCTACACCTTC	CATSSTFRNGYTF
TRBV24-1	few	TRBJ2-7	-	TGTGCCACGGTATCCGACGGCCCCTACGAGCAGTACTTC	CATVSDGPYEQYF